This entry features one T cell receptor (beta chain) sequence. The entry originates in a study of blood T cell repertoires in COVID-19. In the authors' workflow: It was from reference gene primer amplification that nucleated cell counts were estimated. Sequencing used immunoSEQ multiplex PCR; TCRdb keeps in-frame clones, though not all of them. From that table come the V and J calls and clone size; the DNA was used to work out D and trimming. The repertoire holds about 270,000 clones, with roughly 90% as singletons. Seattle researchers signed up patients amid active infection and tracked them longitudinally. Germline values: CDR1 LNHDA, CDR2 SQIVND (reference sequence). The CDR3 consists of 14 residues. Losses at the gene ends were 0 bases for V and 4 bases for J; bases not matched to a gene: 1.

This chain uses TRBV19 with TRBJ1-1; TRBD1 agrees at 8 bases. Material: peripheral blood. This receptor was taken from a woman aged 70 to 79 with COVID-19, enrolled during active disease. CDR3 in DNA: TGTGCCAGTAGTATAGAACAGGGGGGCACTGAAGCTTTCTTT. Its protein product is CASSIEQGGTEAFF.